The T cell receptor (beta chain) described here comes from a study of blood T cell repertoires in COVID-19. V gave up 6 bases and J gave up 5 bases; unmatched junction bases: 8. The germline gives CDR1 SGHRS, CDR2 YFSETQ. The CDR3 sequence is 15 residues long. Sequencing was performed with immunoSEQ multiplex PCR; in TCRdb, only in-frame clones are kept and a portion is missing. Seen here are under 300,000 clones, 87% observed once, and the top ten hold just over 7%. The TCR was taken from a man between 60 and 75 years old who had recovered from COVID-19. Sequences were obtained from peripheral blood. The chain has TRBV5-1 and TRBJ2-3; 11 nucleotides align to TRBD2. DNA for the CDR3: TGCGCCAGCACCTTACTAGCGGGGGCTAAAGATACGCAGTATTTT. Encoded protein: CASTLLAGAKDTQYF.